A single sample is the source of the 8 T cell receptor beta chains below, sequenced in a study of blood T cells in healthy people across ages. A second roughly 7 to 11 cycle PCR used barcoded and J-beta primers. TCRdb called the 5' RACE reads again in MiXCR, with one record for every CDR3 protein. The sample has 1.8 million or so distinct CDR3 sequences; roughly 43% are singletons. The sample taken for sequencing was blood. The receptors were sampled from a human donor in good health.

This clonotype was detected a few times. Here the CDR3 reads CASSPTTAPHHNEQFF. The CDR3 DNA sequence: TGTGCCAGCAGCCCGACGACAGCCCCACACCACAATGAGCAGTTCTTC. This sequence joins TRBV6-2 or TRBV6-3 and TRBJ2-1, with D possibly being TRBD1 (5 bases). V lost 6 bases and J lost 5, with 20 bases in between. CDR1 and CDR2 (germline): MNHEY, SVGEGT. The CDR3 length is 16 residues.

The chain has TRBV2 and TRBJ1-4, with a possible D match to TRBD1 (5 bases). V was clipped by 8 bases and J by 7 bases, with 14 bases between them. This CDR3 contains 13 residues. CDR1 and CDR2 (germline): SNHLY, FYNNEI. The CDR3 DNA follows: TGTGCCAGCGGAGGGGTAGTGGGTGAAAAACTGTTTTTT. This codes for CASGGVVGEKLFF.

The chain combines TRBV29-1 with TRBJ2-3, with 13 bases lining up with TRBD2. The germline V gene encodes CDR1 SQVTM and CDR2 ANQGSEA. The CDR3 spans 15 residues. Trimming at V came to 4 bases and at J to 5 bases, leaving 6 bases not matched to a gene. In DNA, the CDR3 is TGCAGCGTTGGGACTAGCGGGGGCCGAGGAGATACGCAGTATTTT. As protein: CSVGTSGGRGDTQYF.

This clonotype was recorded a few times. CDR3 loop: CASSFPRTANEQFF. The CDR3 bases are TGTGCCAGCAGTTTCCCGAGGACCGCCAATGAGCAGTTCTTC. This chain connects TRBV28 to TRBJ2-1; D remains ambiguous. Germline CDR1 and CDR2: MDHEN and SYDVKM. This CDR3 has 14 residues. V gave up 3 bases and J gave up 6 bases, with 12 bases separating them. The full variable domain, with the rest looked up from reference TRBV28 and TRBJ2-1, is DVKVTQSSRYLVKRTGEKVFLECVQDMDHENMFWYRQDPGLGLRLIYFSYDVKMKEKGDIPEGYSVSREKKERFSLILESASTNQTSMYLCASSFPRTANEQFFGPGTRLTVL.

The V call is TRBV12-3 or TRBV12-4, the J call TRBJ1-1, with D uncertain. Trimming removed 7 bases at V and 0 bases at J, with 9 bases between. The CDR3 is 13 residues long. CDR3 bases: TGTGCCAGCACCTCCGGCATGAACACTGAAGCTTTCTTT. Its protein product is CASTSGMNTEAFF.

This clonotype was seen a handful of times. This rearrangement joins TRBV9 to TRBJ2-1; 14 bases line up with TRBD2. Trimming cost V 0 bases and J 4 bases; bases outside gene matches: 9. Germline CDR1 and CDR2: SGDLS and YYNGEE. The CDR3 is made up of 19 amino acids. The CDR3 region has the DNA TGTGCCAGCAGCGTAGGACTAGCGGGGGGGAATCTCGCGTACAATGAGCAGTTCTTC. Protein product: CASSVGLAGGNLAYNEQFF.

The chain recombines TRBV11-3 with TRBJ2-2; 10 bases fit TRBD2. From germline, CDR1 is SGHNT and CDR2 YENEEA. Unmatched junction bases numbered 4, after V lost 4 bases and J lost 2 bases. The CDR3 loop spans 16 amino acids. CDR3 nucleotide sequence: TGTGCCAGCAGCTCCTGGACTAGCGGCAACACCGGGGAGCTGTTTTTT. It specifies CASSSWTSGNTGELFF. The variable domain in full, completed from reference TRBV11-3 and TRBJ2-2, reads EAGVVQSPRYKIIEKKQPVAFWCNPISGHNTLYWYLQNLGQGPELLIRYENEEAVDDSQLPKDRFSAERLKGVDSTLKIQPAELGDSAVYLCASSSWTSGNTGELFFGEGSRLTVL.

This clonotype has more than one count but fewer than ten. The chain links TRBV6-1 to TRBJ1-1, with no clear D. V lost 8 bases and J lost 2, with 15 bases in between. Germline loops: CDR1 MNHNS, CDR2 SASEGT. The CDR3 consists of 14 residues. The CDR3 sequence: CASFRWVANTEAFF. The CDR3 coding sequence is TGTGCCAGCTTTCGTTGGGTTGCTAACACTGAAGCTTTCTTT.